The clone carrying this T cell receptor (beta chain) came up once. This entry comes from a study of control samples from healthy donors and cancer patients. Assay used: immunoSEQ multiplex PCR; TCRdb lists only in-frame clones, some missing. The table records roughly 30,000 clones, 85% to 95% of them present only once. With 0 bases clipped from V and 0 bases from J, the junction kept 1 base outside the gene matches. The CDR3 is 16 amino acids. In germline, CDR1 is SGHRS, CDR2 YFSETQ. This receptor was taken from a man aged 35 to 55 with colorectal cancer. The chain carries TRBV5-1 and TRBJ2-3; 10 nucleotides line up with TRBD2. The sequenced sample consisted of PBMCs. CDR3 DNA: TGCGCCAGCAGCTTGGGGACTAGCGGAAGCACAGATACGCAGTATTTT. Amino acids: CASSLGTSGSTDTQYF.